A selection of T cell receptor beta chains follows, all from one sample in a study of T-cell reconstitution after alpha-beta-depleted transplantation in children. TCRdb used MiXCR to reprocess the PCR reads, holding one entry per CDR3 protein. This table holds hundreds of thousands of distinct CDR3 sequences, roughly 16% found once. Specimen: PBMCs, mostly from graft donor cells, collected 360 days after TCRalphabeta/CD19-depleted stem cell transplant. The receptor source for this set is a male patient between 2 and 10 years old who had a stem cell transplant for acute lymphoblastic leukemia, so the T cells may come from the graft donor. CDR3s include the opening cysteine and the closing phenylalanine or tryptophan. A D gene is named only where the DNA matches it firmly. A row's size may be missing; if present it is once, few, many or a size class.

J gene	V gene	D gene	clone size	CDR3 DNA	CDR3 protein
TRBJ1-2	TRBV9	TRBD1	few	TGTGCCAGCAGCGGGCAGGGGGCGCGGTATGGCTACACCTTC	CASSGQGARYGYTF
TRBJ2-7	TRBV7-2	NA	few	TGTGCCAGCAGTCACACGGGGGAGGTAAGGGACTACGAGCAGTACTTC	CASSHTGEVRDYEQYF
TRBJ2-7	TRBV3-1	TRBD1	NA	TGTGCCAGCAGCCAAGAACCCGGGACAGGGGTCCACGAGCAGTACTTC	CASSQEPGTGVHEQYF
TRBJ2-3	TRBV5-1	TRBD2	few	TGCGCCAGCAGCCGCGGGACTAGCGGGATCCTGACAGATACGCAGTATTTT	CASSRGTSGILTDTQYF
TRBJ2-1	TRBV6-2/TRBV6-3	TRBD2	many	TGTGCCAGCAGCCAAGGGACTAGCGGGAGCTATGAGCAGTTCTTC	CASSQGTSGSYEQFF
TRBJ1-2	TRBV21-1	NA	few	TGTGCCAGCCGAGCAGGGAATGGCTACACCTTC	CASRAGNGYTF
TRBJ2-3	TRBV20-1	NA	NA	TGCAGTGCCTGGCGAGATACGCAGTATTTT	CSAWRDTQYF
TRBJ2-2	TRBV12-3/TRBV12-4	TRBD2	many	TGTGCCAGCAGCGGACTAGCGGGAGTGGCCGGGGAGCTGTTTTTT	CASSGLAGVAGELFF
TRBJ2-1	TRBV10-3	TRBD2	NA	TGTGCCATCAGTGATTCGGGGGGAGACAATGAGCAGTTCTTC	CAISDSGGDNEQFF
TRBJ2-1	TRBV3-1	NA	few	TGTGCCAGCAGCCCCCCCGGACTACGCGGCAATGAGCAGTTCTTC	CASSPPGLRGNEQFF
TRBJ2-7	TRBV2	NA	NA	TGTGCCAGCAGTGACCCGGGGGAGTTCTACGAGCAGTACTTC	CASSDPGEFYEQYF